The clone carrying this T cell receptor beta chain was seen many times. TCRdb called the 5' RACE reads again in MiXCR, with one record for every CDR3 protein. This table has 350,000 to 450,000 distinct CDR3 sequences, roughly a sixth appearing once. In germline, CDR1 is MNHEY, CDR2 SVGEGT. This CDR3 is 12 amino acids long. V lost 5 bases, J lost 5 bases, and 9 bases lay in between. The sample originates from a study of T cells after yellow fever vaccination. The rearrangement links TRBV6-2 or TRBV6-3 to TRBJ2-5; D remains unclear. This material consisted of PBMCs, taken before the yellow fever booster vaccination. The receptor comes from a man younger than 35 who received the YFV17D yellow fever vaccine. The CDR3 sequence is CASSPTDETQYF. The CDR3 nucleotides read TGTGCCAGCAGTCCAACGGATGAGACCCAGTACTTC.